A single sample is the source of the 24 T cell receptor beta chains below, sequenced in a study of blood T cell repertoires in COVID-19. Generated by immunoSEQ multiplex PCR, the TCRdb table keeps only in-frame clones and is missing some. The sample lists about 81,000 clones, under 90% occurring once. Sequenced sample: peripheral blood. These receptor sequences come from a human donor in a cohort sampled during active COVID-19.

This clone was recorded a few times. The V call is TRBV30, the J call TRBJ1-3; D unresolved. The germline CDR1 and CDR2 sequences are GTSNPN and SVGIG (reference sequence). V lost 5 bases, J lost 4 bases, and 6 bases lay in between. This CDR3 spans 11 amino acids. The CDR3 sequence: CAWARGNTIYF. The DNA of the CDR3 is TGTGCCTGGGCTCGGGGAAACACCATATATTTT.

Here the CDR3 reads CASRPSLGLAGNYEQYF. The CDR3 nucleotides read TGTGCCAGCAGACCATCACTGGGACTAGCGGGGAACTACGAGCAGTACTTC. This sequence joins TRBV28 and TRBJ2-7, with 13 nucleotides matching TRBD2. Germline V gene lookup returns CDR1 MDHEN and CDR2 SYDVKM. The V gene end was trimmed by 6 bases and the J gene end by 3 bases; junction bases not matched to a gene: 11. CDR3 length equals 17 residues.

The genes are TRBV12-5 and TRBJ2-7, with 8 bases matching TRBD1. The CDR3 has 14 amino acids. V was clipped by 7 bases and J by 7 bases; unmatched bases: 12. Germline CDR1 and CDR2: LGHNT and FRNRAP. The CDR3 region is CASAPSGTGGEQYF. Written as DNA, the CDR3 is TGTGCTAGTGCCCCCTCTGGGACAGGAGGGGAGCAGTACTTC.

The V call is TRBV15, the J call TRBJ2-1; 9 nucleotides agree with TRBD1. The CDR3 has 13 residues. Trimming cost V 7 bases and J 7 bases; bases outside gene matches: 5. From germline, CDR1 is LNHNV and CDR2 YYDKDF (reference sequence). The CDR3 DNA sequence: TGTGCCACCAATTCACAGGGGGCTAATGAGCAGTTCTTC. Translated: CATNSQGANEQFF. Full variable domain (remainder filled in from reference TRBV15 and TRBJ2-1): DAMVIQNPRYQVTQFGKPVTLSCSQTLNHNVMYWYQQKSSQAPKLLFHYYDKDFNNEADTPDNFQSRRPNTSFCFLDIRSPGLGDTAMYLCATNSQGANEQFFGPGTRLTVL.

CDR3 loop: CASSLVGSPQHF. As DNA, the CDR3 is TGTGCCAGCAGCTTGGTCGGTTCACCCCAGCATTTT. The chain recombines TRBV5-6 with TRBJ1-5; D is uncertain. V shed 0 bases and J shed 10 bases, with 8 bases lying between them. Germline CDR1 and CDR2: SGHDT and YYEEEE. The CDR3 has 12 amino acids.

This chain links TRBV19 with TRBJ1-5; a possible D gene is TRBD1 (5 bases). CDR3 length: 15 residues. The germline V gene has CDR1 LNHDA and CDR2 SQIVND (reference sequence). V lost 7 bases, J lost 1 base, and 14 bases lay in between. The CDR3 coding sequence is TGTGCCAGTATCCCATGGGAGGGGAGCAATCAGCCCCAGCATTTT. This codes for CASIPWEGSNQPQHF.

The chain combines TRBV10-1 with TRBJ2-1; 9 bases match TRBD2. Unmatched junction bases numbered 7, after V lost 6 bases and J lost 7 bases. The CDR3 has 14 amino acids. Germline V lookup: CDR1 WNHNN, CDR2 SYGVQD (reference sequence). Here the CDR3 reads CASRGSGGRNEQFF. The CDR3 DNA follows: TGCGCCAGCAGAGGTAGCGGGGGCCGTAATGAGCAGTTCTTC.

This chain uses TRBV11-3 with TRBJ2-3; 7 positions agree with TRBD1. The CDR3 contains 15 residues. V was pared by 1 base and J by 5 bases, with 6 bases of the junction left unmatched. Germline V gene sequence: CDR1 SGHNT, CDR2 YENEEA. The CDR3 here is CASSLGQGLEDTQYF. The CDR3, as DNA: TGTGCCAGCAGCTTAGGACAGGGCCTTGAAGATACGCAGTATTTT.

For the CDR3, the DNA is TGCGCCAGCAGCCAAAACTGGGGGCAGTCCTACGAGCAGTACTTC. Translation gives CASSQNWGQSYEQYF. V and J are TRBV5-1 and TRBJ2-7, with D possibly TRBD1 on 6 matching bases. The germline V gene encodes CDR1 SGHRS and CDR2 YFSETQ. CDR3 length: 15 amino acids. The ends were cut back, 4 bases at V and 1 base at J, with 15 bases in the middle.

This clone was seen more than once but under ten times. CDR3 in DNA: TGTGCTACGTCTCAGGGACCCCTCCACTTT. Translation gives CATSQGPLHF. The chain employs TRBV7-9 and TRBJ1-6; TRBD1 might be the D (5 bases). The V gene's germline CDR1 is SEHNR and CDR2 FQNEAQ (reference sequence). This CDR3 comprises 10 residues.

The chain is built from TRBV5-5 and TRBJ2-3; 12 bases map to TRBD1. CDR3 size: 15 residues. Germline-derived CDR1 and CDR2 are SGHKS and YYEKEE (reference sequence). The V segment lost 5 bases and the J segment 5 bases; nucleotides outside the gene matches: 6. The CDR3 nucleotides read TGTGCCAGCAGTGCCCGGGACAGGGGGCAAGATACGCAGTATTTT. As protein: CASSARDRGQDTQYF. Full variable domain (rest looked up from reference TRBV5-5 and TRBJ2-3): DAGVTQSPTHLIKTRGQQVTLRCSPISGHKSVSWYQQVLGQGPQFIFQYYEKEERGRGNFPDRFSARQFPNYSSELNVNALLLGDSALYLCASSARDRGQDTQYFGPGTRLTVL.

The chain carries TRBV6-5 and TRBJ2-7; D may be TRBD1 (7 bases). This CDR3 region has 13 residues. The germline gives CDR1 MNHEY, CDR2 SVGAGI. V gave up 11 bases and J gave up 2 bases, with 16 bases separating them. The CDR3 loop reads CAGKGGQTYEQYF. The CDR3 bases are TGTGCCGGCAAGGGGGGACAGACCTACGAGCAGTACTTC.

The chain has TRBV4-2 and TRBJ2-3; D remains ambiguous. Germline V gene sequence: CDR1 LGHNA, CDR2 YNFKEQ. The CDR3 sequence is 19 residues long. V was pared by 1 base and J by 0 bases, with 20 bases between. The CDR3 DNA reads TGTGCCAGCAGCCAAGTTTCGTTACGCGTCACCGTTAGCACAGATACGCAGTATTTT. It yields the protein CASSQVSLRVTVSTDTQYF.

This clone was detected only once. The CDR3 loop reads CASSLGGTGDRYTF. The CDR3 nucleotides are TGTGCCAGCAGCTTAGGGGGGACAGGAGACCGCTACACCTTC. The J gene is TRBJ1-2, the V gene TRBV7-9; 8 bases map to TRBD1. CDR1 is SEHNR and CDR2 is FQNEAQ in the germline V gene (reference sequence). There are 14 residues in the CDR3. V gave up 1 base and J gave up 9 bases; unmatched junction bases: 7.

The CDR3 loop reads CASSSVGSSSGNTIYF. The CDR3 nucleotides are TGCGCCAGCAGCTCAGTCGGGTCTTCCTCTGGAAACACCATATATTTT. The V and J genes are TRBV5-1 and TRBJ1-3; D remains unclear. With 3 bases removed from V and 0 bases from J, the gap between germline ends came to 13 bases. CDR1 and CDR2 (germline): SGHRS, YFSETQ. This CDR3 comprises 16 residues.

This clone was found once. The CDR3 region is CASSAGRIGYEQYF. The CDR3, as DNA: TGTGCCAGCAGCGCAGGGAGGATCGGCTACGAGCAGTACTTC. This chain links TRBV9 with TRBJ2-7, with a weak D call TRBD2 (6 bases). Looked up from germline, CDR1 is SGDLS and CDR2 is YYNGEE. V was shortened by 3 bases and J by 3 bases, with 13 bases between the two germline ends. The CDR3 spans 14 residues.

The rearrangement links TRBV6-4 to TRBJ2-7, with D perhaps matching TRBD2 (6 bases). The CDR3 has 17 residues. Germline V gives CDR1 MRHNA, CDR2 SNTAGT. V lost 0 bases and J 0 bases, leaving 15 bases between the germline ends. CDR3 in amino acids: CASSDSGQDYPSYEQYF. The DNA of the CDR3 is TGTGCCAGCAGTGACTCGGGTCAGGACTACCCCTCCTACGAGCAGTACTTC.

DNA for the CDR3: TGCGCCAGCAGCCAGGGGGACTCACCCCTCCACTTT. Protein product: CASSQGDSPLHF. The chain links TRBV5-1 to TRBJ1-6; TRBD1 matches 7 bases. In germline, CDR1 is SGHRS, CDR2 YFSETQ. The CDR3 loop spans 12 amino acids. The ends lost 4 bases at V and 10 bases at J; junction bases unmatched: 2.

The chain recombines TRBV6-5 with TRBJ2-1; 10 nucleotides match TRBD1. V lost 7 bases to trimming and J lost 4 bases; unmatched junction nucleotides: 4. This CDR3 contains 14 residues. Germline CDR1 is MNHEY and CDR2 is SVGAGI. The CDR3 is CASTDRGRYNEQFF. In DNA, the CDR3 is TGTGCCAGCACCGACAGGGGGCGGTACAATGAGCAGTTCTTC.

Written as DNA, the CDR3 is TGCGCCAGCAGCTCCGTCGGGGGGAGCTCCTACGAGCAGTACTTC. Its translation: CASSSVGGSSYEQYF. The V gene is TRBV5-1, the J gene TRBJ2-7; TRBD2 matches at 7 bases. The length of the CDR3 is 15 residues. The V and J ends lost 3 bases and 0 bases, in that order; junction bases with no gene match: 6. In germline, CDR1 is SGHRS, CDR2 YFSETQ.

The V call is TRBV27, the J call TRBJ1-6, with D hard to call. The V and J ends lost 2 bases and 5 bases respectively, with 7 bases between them. The CDR3 totals 14 residues. CDR1 MNHEY and CDR2 SMNVEV come from the germline V gene (reference sequence). The CDR3 nucleotides read TGTGCCAGCAGTTTACGTAGTAATAATTCACCCCTCCACTTT. Amino acids: CASSLRSNNSPLHF.

This chain uses TRBV9 with TRBJ1-2, with TRBD1 identical over 10 bases. This CDR3 is 15 amino acids long. J gave up 4 bases and V 3 bases, and 6 bases lay outside the gene matches. Germline V gene lookup returns CDR1 SGDLS and CDR2 YYNGEE. CDR3 in DNA: TGTGCCAGCAGCGCCAACCGGGACAGGGGCTATGGCTACACCTTC. Translating gives CASSANRDRGYGYTF. Supplemented by reference TRBV9 and TRBJ1-2, the full variable domain reads DSGVTQTPKHLITATGQRVTLRCSPRSGDLSVYWYQQSLDQGLQFLIQYYNGEERAKGNILERFSAQQFPDLHSELNLSSLELGDSALYFCASSANRDRGYGYTFGSGTRLTVV.

The V gene is TRBV5-1, the J gene TRBJ2-2; 7 nucleotides line up with TRBD1. The CDR3 covers 16 residues. V gave up 0 bases and J gave up 1 base; unmatched junction bases: 3. CDR1 is SGHRS and CDR2 is YFSETQ in the germline V gene. The CDR3 nucleotides read TGCGCCAGCAGCTTGGTGGGGACAGTGAACACCGGGGAGCTGTTTTTT. This gives the protein CASSLVGTVNTGELFF.

J is TRBJ2-5 and V is TRBV7-8; the D is unclear. CDR1 and CDR2 (germline): SGHVS, FQNEAQ. V was pared by 1 base and J by 2 bases, with 8 bases between. This CDR3 region has 14 residues. This chain's CDR3 is CASSLGLAQETQYF. Here the CDR3 DNA reads TGTGCCAGCAGCTTAGGACTGGCACAAGAGACCCAGTACTTC.